Following are 30 T cell receptor beta chains from one sample sequenced in a study of shared clonotypes between healthy human individuals (TCRdb year 2020). Library creation used the immunoSEQ multiplex PCR assay. As stored in TCRdb, this immuneACCESS dataset retains in-frame rearrangements with V and J assigned. A fraction of the clones does not appear; measured against another copy, unresolved V genes explain less than half of the discrepancy, and the remainder lacks a known reason. The sample table holds 950,000 to 1,100,000 clones, of which about 76% were seen once. The top ten clonotypes cover 1.4% of the sample. The sample comprised memory CD4+ T cells sorted from blood. The cell subset or site label corresponds to: CD45RA-negative fraction. The source is a man between 18 and 35 years old in good health.

V gene TRBV7-2 combines with J gene TRBJ2-6; D perhaps matches TRBD2 (6 bases). Looked up from germline, CDR1 is SGHTA and CDR2 is FQGNSA. The germline V and J ends were trimmed by 5 bases and 0 bases, with 11 bases remaining between them. CDR3 length: 16 amino acids. CDR3 DNA: TGTGCCAGCAGCGCCTCGCGGGGCTCTGGGGCCAACGTCCTGACTTTC. Translation: CASSASRGSGANVLTF.

This chain joins TRBV7-9 and TRBJ1-1; D is unclear. Germline lookup yields CDR1 SEHNR and CDR2 FQNEAQ (reference sequence). The CDR3 runs 14 residues. The V gene lost 5 bases and the J gene lost 0 bases, with 10 bases spanning the gap. CDR3 in amino acids: CASSPQAMNTEAFF. As DNA, the CDR3 is TGTGCCAGCAGCCCTCAGGCTATGAACACTGAAGCTTTCTTT.

This chain connects TRBV7-2 to TRBJ2-6, with D perhaps assigned TRBD1 or TRBD2 (5 bases each). Between the trimmed V and J ends, which lost 4 bases and 4 bases, there was a span of 14 bases. The V gene's germline CDR1 is SGHTA and CDR2 FQGNSA. The CDR3 loop spans 16 amino acids. The CDR3 DNA sequence: TGTGCCAGCAGCTCCGGTTCCAGGGACGGGGCCAACGTCCTGACTTTC. This codes for CASSSGSRDGANVLTF.

The CDR3 DNA follows: TGTGCCAGCAGCGTTCAGGGGGCGGATTCACCCCTCCACTTT. This gives the protein CASSVQGADSPLHF. V usage is TRBV9 and J usage is TRBJ1-6; TRBD1 agrees at 8 bases. Germline CDR1 reads SGDLS; CDR2 reads YYNGEE. This CDR3 is built from 14 residues. The trim removed 2 bases at V and 8 bases at J, leaving 3 bases unmatched.

The CDR3 here is CASSRQGQSKDGYTF. The CDR3 nucleotides read TGTGCCAGCAGTCGACAGGGACAAAGTAAGGATGGCTACACCTTC. The V call is TRBV11-1, the J call TRBJ1-2; 7 nucleotides line up with TRBD1. Germline-derived CDR1 and CDR2 are SGHAT and FQDESV (reference sequence). V trimming: 6 bases; J trimming: 6 bases; junction bases outside the gene matches: 13. This CDR3 has 15 amino acids.

This clone was detected once. The V gene is TRBV2, the J gene TRBJ2-5; D may be TRBD2 (6 bases). The CDR3 totals 13 residues. Germline CDR1 and CDR2: SNHLY and FYNNEI. V gave up 8 bases and J gave up 4 bases, with 14 bases separating them. In DNA form, the CDR3 reads TGTGCCAGCTCGGGTAGGGGAGGAGAGACCCAGTACTTC. This codes for CASSGRGGETQYF.

The gene calls are TRBV7-8 and TRBJ1-5; D gene unclear. Trimming took off 4 bases at V and 5 bases at J, with 6 bases between the two ends. This CDR3 has 12 amino acids. CDR1 and CDR2 (germline): SGHVS, FQNEAQ. CDR3 nucleotides: TGTGCCAGCAGCTCGGCCGATCAGCCCCAGCATTTT. This sequence encodes CASSSADQPQHF. The whole variable domain, filled in from reference TRBV7-8 and TRBJ1-5, reads GAGVSQSPRYKVAKRGQDVALRCDPISGHVSLFWYQQALGQGPEFLTYFQNEAQLDKSGLPSDRFFAERPEGSVSTLKIQRTQQEDSAVYLCASSSADQPQHFGDGTRLSIL.

The J gene is TRBJ2-7, the V gene TRBV2; no firm D call. The CDR3 has 11 amino acids. Germline assignment: CDR1 SNHLY and CDR2 FYNNEI. Trimming cost V 2 bases and J 13 bases, with 12 bases left between them. DNA of the CDR3: TGTGCCAGCAGTGAACAGATGTCATTTTACTTC. This sequence encodes CASSEQMSFYF.

There are a few counts of this clone. This CDR3 reads CASRRASGPQETQYF. CDR3 in DNA: TGTGCCAGCAGGCGAGCTAGCGGACCCCAAGAGACCCAGTACTTC. The chain recombines TRBV7-9 with TRBJ2-5; 7 nucleotides match TRBD2. The trim removed 6 bases at V and 1 base at J, leaving 8 bases unmatched. CDR3 length: 15 amino acids. Per germline, CDR1 SEHNR and CDR2 FQNEAQ (reference sequence).

The gene calls are TRBV5-1 and TRBJ1-2; D possibly corresponds to TRBD1 (6 bases). Germline V lookup: CDR1 SGHRS, CDR2 YFSETQ. This CDR3 spans 14 amino acids. Trimming took 6 bases from V and 3 from J, leaving 15 bases between them. The CDR3 DNA reads as TGCGCCAGCACCTTAGGGGGTTTGGACTATGGCTACACCTTC. Translation gives CASTLGGLDYGYTF.

The J gene is TRBJ1-3, the V gene TRBV19, with D possibly being TRBD1 (6 bases). This CDR3 has 13 residues. Germline V gives CDR1 LNHDA, CDR2 SQIVND (reference sequence). V dropped 7 bases and J dropped 4 bases, with 11 bases sitting between them. CDR3 loop: CASTTGFGNTIYF. The CDR3 DNA is TGTGCCAGTACTACAGGGTTCGGAAACACCATATATTTT.

This clone has at least ten counts. The chain links TRBV6-6 to TRBJ1-2, with unresolved D. The CDR3 has 12 amino acids. CDR1 and CDR2 (germline): MNHNY, SVGAGI (reference sequence). V was pared by 4 bases and J by 6 bases, with 9 bases between. The CDR3 bases are TGTGCCAGCAGTTTAGCCATCGATGGCTACACCTTC. As protein: CASSLAIDGYTF.

This rearrangement joins TRBV6-1 to TRBJ2-2; TRBD1 or TRBD2 may be the D gene (5 bases each). V lost 7 bases and J 0 bases, leaving 12 bases between the germline ends. The CDR3 runs to 15 residues. The V gene's germline CDR1 is MNHNS and CDR2 SASEGT. Written as DNA, the CDR3 is TGTGCCAGCACTTCGGGACGGACGAACACCGGGGAGCTGTTTTTT. Protein sequence: CASTSGRTNTGELFF.

This clone came up a few times. CDR3 in DNA: TGTGCCAGCAGCCTGGCTTGGGGCACTGAAGCTTTCTTT. Protein sequence: CASSLAWGTEAFF. The chain joins TRBV7-8 to TRBJ1-1; no firm D call. Trimming stripped 5 bases from V and 4 bases from J, with 11 bases between. This CDR3 is built from 13 residues. The germline V gene encodes CDR1 SGHVS and CDR2 FQNEAQ.

A note on this clone: Other DNA sequences in this sample translate to the same CDR3. The chain joins TRBV9 to TRBJ1-1; 7 nucleotides match TRBD1. The V gene end was trimmed by 0 bases and the J gene end by 4 bases; junction bases not matched to a gene: 3. The length of the CDR3 is 14 residues. The germline gives CDR1 SGDLS, CDR2 YYNGEE. The chain's CDR3 is CASSVDPGGTEAFF. The CDR3, as DNA: TGTGCCAGCAGCGTAGATCCAGGGGGCACTGAAGCTTTCTTT.

V gene TRBV11-2 combines with J gene TRBJ2-2; 7 nucleotides match TRBD1. After removal of 3 bases from V and 0 bases from J, the junction contained 1 base not matched to a gene. The length of the CDR3 is 15 residues. The germline gives CDR1 SGHAT, CDR2 FQNNGV. DNA of the CDR3: TGTGCCAGCAGCTTTGGGACAGCGAACACCGGGGAGCTGTTTTTT. This codes for CASSFGTANTGELFF.

The chain couples TRBV10-3 to TRBJ1-2; 7 positions agree with TRBD1. V lost 4 bases, J lost 0 bases, and 2 bases stayed unmatched. This CDR3 region has 14 residues. The V gene's germline CDR1 is ENHRY and CDR2 SYGVKD. The CDR3 DNA reads TGTGCCATCAGTGGGACAGGAGCTAACTATGGCTACACCTTC. Its translation: CAISGTGANYGYTF.

V gene TRBV29-1 combines with J gene TRBJ1-2; D is unresolved. Germline V gene data show CDR1 as SQVTM and CDR2 as ANQGSEA. V lost 3 bases to trimming and J lost 5 bases, with 10 bases between them. The CDR3 has 12 amino acids. The CDR3 coding sequence is TGCAGCGTTGATTCTGGGAAGTATGGCTACACCTTC. Its protein product is CSVDSGKYGYTF.

This sequence joins TRBV4-1 and TRBJ1-2, with 8 positions matching TRBD1. The CDR3 contains 18 residues. Germline-derived CDR1 and CDR2 are MGHRA and YSYEKL. Trimming at V came to 1 base and at J to 0 bases, leaving 10 bases not matched to a gene. CDR3 protein: CASSQVGWTGQTNYGYTF. As DNA, the CDR3 is TGCGCCAGCAGCCAAGTAGGATGGACAGGGCAGACTAACTATGGCTACACCTTC.

The J gene is TRBJ2-3, the V gene TRBV10-1; D is ambiguous. Per the germline V gene, CDR1 is WNHNN and CDR2 is SYGVQD (reference sequence). The V and J ends lost 2 bases and 4 bases respectively, with 16 bases between them. This CDR3 contains 16 residues. This CDR3 is CASSEAAPGSADTQYF. In DNA, the CDR3 is TGCGCCAGCAGTGAGGCGGCCCCAGGCAGCGCAGATACGCAGTATTTT.

This chain links TRBV4-3 with TRBJ2-1; 7 bases are shared with TRBD1. The CDR3 covers 17 residues. The germline CDR1 and CDR2 sequences are LGHNA and YSLEER. J lost 6 bases, V lost 0 bases, and 11 bases had no gene match. The CDR3 spells CASSQDVTGVRINEQFF. CDR3 bases: TGCGCCAGCAGCCAAGATGTTACAGGGGTCAGGATCAATGAGCAGTTCTTC.

CDR3 nucleotide sequence: TGTGCCATCAGTGAGTCTGAGGGCCTCAACACTGAAGCTTTCTTT. Translating gives CAISESEGLNTEAFF. The chain has TRBV10-3 and TRBJ1-1; D call uncertain. The CDR3 is made up of 15 amino acids. V lost 0 bases and J lost 2, with 10 bases in between. Germline CDR1 ENHRY, CDR2 SYGVKD.

This clone was seen a few times. The chain uses TRBV5-6 and TRBJ2-2, with TRBD2 matching over 14 bases. CDR1 SGHDT and CDR2 YYEEEE come from the germline V gene. This CDR3 has 17 residues. The junction had 9 bases not matched to a gene; V was cut back by 6 bases and J by 5 bases. The CDR3 coding sequence is TGTGCCAGCACCCAGGGACTAGCGGGAGTAGGGACCGGGGAGCTGTTTTTT. As protein: CASTQGLAGVGTGELFF.

This clone turned up a few times. The CDR3 region has the DNA TGTGCCAGCAGCTTAGCGGGACAGCAAGTCTATGGCTACACCTTC. Its protein is CASSLAGQQVYGYTF. The V and J genes are TRBV7-8 and TRBJ1-2; 7 nucleotides line up with TRBD1. Germline V gene lookup returns CDR1 SGHVS and CDR2 FQNEAQ. The V and J ends lost 0 bases and 4 bases, in that order; junction bases with no gene match: 5. The CDR3 extends over 15 amino acids.

The chain uses TRBV11-2 and TRBJ2-7; TRBD2 aligns across 9 bases. V shed 4 bases, J shed 4 bases, and the junction held 11 bases outside the gene matches. Looked up from germline, CDR1 is SGHAT and CDR2 is FQNNGV. CDR3 size: 16 residues. Here the CDR3 reads CASSSIFSGSTYEQYF. The CDR3 bases are TGTGCCAGCAGCTCGATTTTTAGCGGGAGCACGTACGAGCAGTACTTC.

Regarding this clone: Within the sample, other DNA sequences also encode this same CDR3. The chain has TRBV7-2 and TRBJ2-2; D is possibly TRBD1 (5 bases). The CDR3 covers 15 residues. The ends were cut back, 5 bases at V and 0 bases at J, with 10 bases in the middle. The germline CDR1 and CDR2 sequences are SGHTA and FQGNSA. Here the CDR3 reads CASSPDRANTGELFF. In DNA, the CDR3 is TGTGCCAGCAGCCCCGACAGAGCGAACACCGGGGAGCTGTTTTTT.

This chain joins TRBV7-2 and TRBJ1-6; no clear D gene. The ends were cut back, 1 base at V and 9 bases at J, with 7 bases in the middle. This CDR3 contains 13 residues. Germline V CDR1 and CDR2: SGHTA, FQGNSA. The CDR3 loop reads CASSLGVFSPLHF. The CDR3 region has the DNA TGTGCCAGCAGCTTAGGTGTTTTTTCACCCCTCCACTTT.

This clone was counted between two and nine times. This chain links TRBV6-5 with TRBJ1-1; D gene unclear. CDR3 length: 14 residues. Germline CDR1 MNHEY, CDR2 SVGAGI. The germline V and J ends were trimmed by 7 bases and 6 bases, with 18 bases remaining between them. CDR3 amino acids: CASMRPSSSPEAFF. DNA for the CDR3: TGTGCCAGCATGCGGCCGTCGTCTAGCCCTGAAGCTTTCTTT.

The chain employs TRBV11-3 and TRBJ2-7; no firm D call. CDR3 length equals 13 residues. The V end was cut by 3 bases, the J end by 0 bases, with 6 bases between. CDR1 is SGHNT, CDR2 YENEEA, per germline. CDR3 bases: TGTGCCAGCAGCTTCATGAGCTCCTACGAGCAGTACTTC. It translates to CASSFMSSYEQYF.

This clone occurred once. The rearrangement links TRBV5-4 to TRBJ2-2; possibly TRBD1 or TRBD2 for D (5 bases each). With 6 bases removed from V and 1 base from J, the gap between germline ends came to 19 bases. The CDR3 covers 17 residues. From germline, CDR1 is SGHNT and CDR2 YYREEE (reference sequence). The CDR3 nucleotides are TGTGCCAGCAACCCATACTCCGGGACGGTGAACACCGGGGAGCTGTTTTTT. Its protein is CASNPYSGTVNTGELFF.